The clone carrying this TCR beta chain was picked up a small number of times. This CDR3 comprises 15 residues. With V trimmed by 1 base and J by 1 base, 2 bases remained unmatched. Germline assignment: CDR1 DFQATT and CDR2 SNEGSKA (reference sequence). MiXCR, run by TCRdb on the RT-PCR reads, gives a single entry per CDR3 protein. Here the sample spans hundreds of thousands of distinct CDR3 sequences, approximately 15% being singletons. The chain links TRBV20-1 to TRBJ2-3; TRBD1 matches at 10 bases. The receptor's source is a female donor in good health, serving as a healthy control. Sequenced: memory CD4+ T cells from blood. CDR3 coding DNA: TGCAGTGCTAGAGGAGGGACAGGGGGCACAGATACGCAGTATTTT. Protein product: CSARGGTGGTDTQYF.